The 22 T cell receptor beta chains below come from one sample, sequenced in a study of cytomegalovirus exposure and HLA in healthy donors. The PCR had 60 Vbeta and 13 Jbeta primers. Sequencing used immunoSEQ multiplex PCR; TCRdb keeps in-frame clones, though not all of them. The table records 100,000 to 150,000 clones, about 76% of them present only once. Material for sequencing was PBMCs. Source of these receptors: a woman in her fifties or sixties in good health and CMV-seropositive.

This clone was counted once. This chain links TRBV5-6 with TRBJ2-3, with 15 bases aligning to TRBD2. V was clipped by 4 bases and J by 3 bases; unmatched bases: 6. The CDR3 runs to 17 residues. Germline CDR1 reads SGHDT; CDR2 reads YYEEEE. The CDR3 DNA is TGTGCCAGCAGCCCGGGGACTAGCGGGAGGTGGACAGATACGCAGTATTTT. It is translated as CASSPGTSGRWTDTQYF.

This clone was detected a few times. The chain joins TRBV4-2 to TRBJ2-1, with D perhaps matching TRBD1 (5 bases). The V gene lost 3 bases and the J gene lost 5 bases, with 5 bases spanning the gap. The germline V gene has CDR1 LGHNA and CDR2 YNFKEQ. This CDR3 spans 12 amino acids. CDR3 sequence reads: CASSHRDNEQFF. CDR3 DNA sequence: TGTGCCAGCAGCCACAGGGACAATGAGCAGTTCTTC.

The chain carries TRBV29-1 and TRBJ2-7, with D possibly being TRBD2 (5 bases). CDR3 size: 11 residues. V gave up 6 bases and J gave up 2 bases, with 8 bases separating them. Germline values: CDR1 SQVTM, CDR2 ANQGSEA. CDR3 bases: TGCAGCGTCTCGACTACCTACGAGCAGTACTTC. This encodes CSVSTTYEQYF.

V gene TRBV6-5 combines with J gene TRBJ1-2; 7 nucleotides agree with TRBD1. Trimming removed 4 bases from V and 6 bases from J; junction bases left unmatched: 11. The CDR3 extends over 15 amino acids. Per the germline V gene, CDR1 is MNHEY and CDR2 is SVGAGI. This chain's CDR3 is CASSCLTGVENGYTF. In DNA, the CDR3 is TGTGCCAGCAGTTGCTTAACAGGGGTTGAGAATGGCTACACCTTC.

V usage is TRBV5-1 and J usage is TRBJ2-2; 7 nucleotides agree with TRBD1. Germline assignment: CDR1 SGHRS and CDR2 YFSETQ. Losses at the gene ends were 9 bases for V and 3 bases for J; bases not matched to a gene: 5. The CDR3 totals 13 residues. CDR3 bases: TGCGCCACCCGACAGGGTGACACCGGGGAGCTGTTTTTT. Its translation: CATRQGDTGELFF.

This chain joins TRBV13 and TRBJ2-1, with D perhaps TRBD2 (7 bases). Trimming cost V 3 bases and J 5 bases, with 14 bases left between them. Germline V gene lookup returns CDR1 PRHDT and CDR2 FYEKMQ (reference sequence). The CDR3 is 15 amino acids. The CDR3 DNA follows: TGTGCCAGCAGCTTTAGGGGGGGCCGGAACAATGAGCAGTTCTTC. As protein: CASSFRGGRNNEQFF.

The chain has TRBV5-1 and TRBJ1-1; perhaps TRBD1 as D (6 bases). The germline gives CDR1 SGHRS, CDR2 YFSETQ. The CDR3 is 15 residues long. With 4 bases removed from V and 1 base from J, the gap between germline ends came to 14 bases. The CDR3 sequence is CASSQGGEWNTEAFF. DNA for the CDR3: TGCGCCAGCAGCCAAGGGGGTGAATGGAACACTGAAGCTTTCTTT.

The chain has TRBV2 and TRBJ1-1; 9 bases agree with TRBD1. Germline lookup yields CDR1 SNHLY and CDR2 FYNNEI. The CDR3 is 16 amino acids. Trimming at V came to 6 bases and at J to 11 bases, leaving 19 bases not matched to a gene. CDR3 amino acids: CASSETGQGSPPPAFF. DNA of the CDR3: TGTGCCAGCAGCGAAACGGGACAGGGTAGCCCCCCTCCGGCTTTCTTT.

The CDR3 nucleotides read TGTGCCAGCAGTACATCCAAGACAGCGATAAACTATGGCTACACCTTC. It is translated as CASSTSKTAINYGYTF. This chain uses TRBV27 with TRBJ1-2, with a weak D call TRBD1 (5 bases). Germline V gives CDR1 MNHEY, CDR2 SMNVEV (reference sequence). Between the trimmed V and J ends, which lost 5 bases and 2 bases, there was a span of 18 bases. The CDR3 runs to 16 residues.

The V call is TRBV7-2, the J call TRBJ2-7; D might be TRBD2 (5 bases). The CDR3 has 13 residues. Trimming took off 4 bases at V and 5 bases at J, with 12 bases between the two ends. CDR1 SGHTA and CDR2 FQGNSA come from the germline V gene. The CDR3 DNA reads as TGTGCCAGCAGCTCCCTAGGAGGAAACGAGCAGTACTTC. Its translation is CASSSLGGNEQYF.

This rearrangement joins TRBV7-3 to TRBJ2-3, with a possible D match to TRBD1 (5 bases). The germline V and J ends were trimmed by 5 bases and 2 bases, with 11 bases remaining between them. The CDR3 spans 14 residues. The V gene's germline CDR1 is SGHTA and CDR2 FQGTGA. The CDR3, as DNA: TGTGCCAGCAGCCCGACGACAGACACAGATACGCAGTATTTT. Translating gives CASSPTTDTDTQYF.

V is TRBV27 and J is TRBJ1-6; the D is unclear. Per germline, CDR1 MNHEY and CDR2 SMNVEV (reference sequence). Between the trimmed V and J ends, which lost 5 bases and 5 bases, there was a span of 16 bases. CDR3 length: 16 amino acids. The CDR3 DNA reads TGTGCCAGCAGTAGGACTCTCTTCGGGGATAATTCACCCCTCCACTTT. Protein: CASSRTLFGDNSPLHF.

J is TRBJ1-1 and V is TRBV5-1; D may be TRBD1 (5 bases). Germline V CDR1 and CDR2: SGHRS, YFSETQ. CDR3 length equals 15 residues. V was trimmed by 1 base and J by 2 bases, leaving 12 bases between them. CDR3 sequence: CASSLNPTGNTEAFF. Here the CDR3 DNA reads TGCGCCAGCAGCTTGAACCCCACAGGAAACACTGAAGCTTTCTTT.

The V call is TRBV18, the J call TRBJ2-7; maybe TRBD1 (5 bases). The V end lost 3 bases, the J end lost 2 bases, and 14 bases lay between the germline ends. Germline CDR1 KGHSH, CDR2 LQKENI. This CDR3 is built from 15 residues. CDR3 in DNA: TGTGCCAGCTCACCGGGTTCAGGGCAGACCTACGAGCAGTACTTC. Translation: CASSPGSGQTYEQYF.

In this sample, this clone turned up once. V and J are TRBV6-1 and TRBJ1-4, with TRBD1 matching 8 bases. The V gene's germline CDR1 is MNHNS and CDR2 SASEGT. CDR3 length: 16 residues. Trimming cost V 4 bases and J 8 bases; bases outside gene matches: 12. CDR3 nucleotides: TGTGCCAGCAGTGCCCAGCGACAGGGGTTGGGCGAAAAACTGTTTTTT. As protein: CASSAQRQGLGEKLFF.

Note on this clone: An end of the junction does not agree with germline; a read error may underlie this. V gene TRBV7-9 combines with J gene TRBJ2-7; perhaps TRBD1 as D (6 bases). This CDR3 contains 14 residues. Germline V CDR1 and CDR2: SEHNR, FQNEAQ (reference sequence). In nucleotides, the CDR3 is TGTTCCAGCAGCTTAGCGACTGAGGGGGACGAGCAGTACTTC. This codes for CSSSLATEGDEQYF.

A single count supports this clone. The chain employs TRBV9 and TRBJ1-5; possibly TRBD1 for D (6 bases). Germline V gene sequence: CDR1 SGDLS, CDR2 YYNGEE. Trimming removed 1 base from V and 0 bases from J, with 17 bases in between. The CDR3 totals 18 residues. The CDR3 reads CASSVRPPPRGSNQPQHF. CDR3 in DNA: TGTGCCAGCAGCGTAAGACCCCCCCCCAGGGGTAGCAATCAGCCCCAGCATTTT.

V is TRBV6-1 and J is TRBJ1-1; TRBD1 might be the D (5 bases). The V gene lost 7 bases and the J gene lost 5 bases, with 8 bases spanning the gap. There are 11 residues in the CDR3. Germline V gives CDR1 MNHNS, CDR2 SASEGT. As DNA, the CDR3 is TGTGCCAGCATGGGGCGGACTGAAGCTTTCTTT. As protein: CASMGRTEAFF.

The rearrangement uses TRBV7-9 and TRBJ2-1; 7 nucleotides agree with TRBD2. The V gene's germline CDR1 is SEHNR and CDR2 FQNEAQ (reference sequence). Trimming took 1 base from V and 0 from J; bases not matched to a gene: 9. The CDR3 sequence is 18 residues long. The CDR3 reads CASSLVSSGQSSYNEQFF. CDR3 nucleotides: TGTGCCAGCAGCTTAGTGAGTAGCGGGCAAAGCTCCTACAATGAGCAGTTCTTC.

The rearrangement links TRBV11-3 to TRBJ2-1, with D perhaps matching TRBD2 (6 bases). V was shortened by 2 bases and J by 3 bases, with 11 bases between the two germline ends. In germline, CDR1 is SGHNT, CDR2 YENEEA. The CDR3 has 15 residues. CDR3 nucleotide sequence: TGTGCCAGCAGCTTACGGACTACTAGCTACAATGAGCAGTTCTTC. It codes for CASSLRTTSYNEQFF.

The chain is built from TRBV4-1 and TRBJ1-5; 7 nucleotides line up with TRBD1. The CDR3 covers 16 residues. Per germline, CDR1 MGHRA and CDR2 YSYEKL. The junction had 12 bases not matched to a gene; V was cut back by 4 bases and J by 6 bases. Written as DNA, the CDR3 is TGCGCCAGCAGCCCCTGGGGCTCGACAGGGATTCAGCCCCAGCATTTT. Translated, it gives CASSPWGSTGIQPQHF.

There are a few counts of this clone. The chain carries TRBV7-2 and TRBJ2-1; 13 bases are shared with TRBD2. This CDR3 is 16 amino acids long. CDR1 is SGHTA, CDR2 FQGNSA, per germline. The V gene end was trimmed by 5 bases and the J gene end by 6 bases; junction bases not matched to a gene: 7. CDR3 coding DNA: TGTGCCAGCAGCCCAGGGACTAGCGGGACCCTCAATGAGCAGTTCTTC. This translates into CASSPGTSGTLNEQFF. The entire variable domain, with the rest obtained from reference TRBV7-2 and TRBJ2-1, is as follows: GAGVSQSPSNKVTEKGKDVELRCDPISGHTALYWYRQSLGQGLEFLIYFQGNSAPDKSGLPSDRFSAERTGGSVSTLTIQRTQQEDSAVYLCASSPGTSGTLNEQFFGPGTRLTVL.